A selection of T cell receptor beta chains follows, all from one sample in a study of blood T cell repertoires in COVID-19. Measured with immunoSEQ multiplex PCR; TCRdb has only the in-frame clones, and not every one. The sample shows fewer than 450,000 clones, around 88% of them seen only once. The material sequenced was peripheral blood. The receptors were sampled from a woman in her fifties or sixties with COVID-19, enrolled during active disease. The CDR3 runs from the conserved cysteine through the conserved F or W. The D gene is left open where the match is weak. Expanded clones get a size class; other rows say once, few or many, or leave the size out.

clone size	D gene	V gene	J gene	CDR3 DNA	CDR3 protein
.	TRBD1	TRBV24-1	TRBJ2-5	TGTGCCACCAGTGATTTCTCAGACAGGGGGCAGGAGACCCAGTACTTC	CATSDFSDRGQETQYF
.	TRBD1	TRBV4-1	TRBJ1-2	TGCGCCAGCAGCCAAGGGACAGGGAACTATGGCTACACCTTC	CASSQGTGNYGYTF
.	TRBD1	TRBV27	TRBJ1-1	TGTGCCAGCAGGGGACAGGGGGCGAGGACTGAAGCTTTCTTT	CASRGQGARTEAFF
few	TRBD2	TRBV29-1	TRBJ2-5	TGCAGCGTTGAAGTAGCGGGGGGAGAGACCCAGTACTTC	CSVEVAGGETQYF
.	.	TRBV5-6	TRBJ2-7	TGTGCCAGCAGCTTTTCAACAGTCTCCTACGAGCAGTACTTC	CASSFSTVSYEQYF
.	TRBD1	TRBV24-1	TRBJ2-7	TGTGCCACCAGTGCCCCGGACAGGGGGTCCGAGCAGTACTTC	CATSAPDRGSEQYF
.	.	TRBV29-1	TRBJ1-4	TGCAGCGTATCCAGTACTGAGGGTGGCGAAAAACTGTTTTTT	CSVSSTEGGEKLFF
.	.	TRBV12-3/TRBV12-4	TRBJ1-2	TGTGCCAGCAGTTTAGCCCTCTATGGCTACACCTTC	CASSLALYGYTF
.	.	TRBV2	TRBJ1-4	TGTGCCAGTGACGCGGGGGGGACTAATGAAAAACTGTTTTTT	CASDAGGTNEKLFF
once	TRBD1	TRBV6-5	TRBJ2-5	TGTGCCAGCAGGGACAGGCAAGAGACCCAGTACTTC	CASRDRQETQYF
.	TRBD1	TRBV4-1	TRBJ2-1	TGCGCCACCCGATCCACCCAGTCAGGGGGCAATGAGCAGTTCTTC	CATRSTQSGGNEQFF
.	TRBD1	TRBV5-1	TRBJ2-7	TGCGCCAGCAGCCAGACAGGGGCCAGCTCCTACGAGCAGTACTTC	CASSQTGASSYEQYF
.	TRBD1	TRBV4-1	TRBJ1-6	TGCGCCAGCAGCCAAGGGACAGGAGGAAATTCACCCCTCCACTTT	CASSQGTGGNSPLHF
.	TRBD2	TRBV2	TRBJ2-1	TGTGCCAGCGGTTCGACTAGCGGGGGATACAATGAGCAGTTCTTC	CASGSTSGGYNEQFF
.	.	TRBV6-6	TRBJ2-7	TGTGCCAGCAGTTATATGGAGGGAAGCAACGAGCAGTACTTC	CASSYMEGSNEQYF
.	.	TRBV5-6	TRBJ2-5	TGTGCCAGCAGAGCTAGAGAGACCCAGTACTTC	CASRARETQYF
.	.	TRBV18	TRBJ2-7	TGTGCCAGCTCACCTCCCGCGACAGTCGAGCAGTACTTC	CASSPPATVEQYF
few	TRBD1	TRBV6-6	TRBJ2-1	TGTGCCAGCACCCGTCGGGACAGTTACAATGAGCAGTTCTTC	CASTRRDSYNEQFF
.	TRBD1	TRBV19	TRBJ1-2	TGTGCCAGTAGTGGGGGACAGGGGGCTTTTCGTGGCTACACCTTC	CASSGGQGAFRGYTF
.	TRBD1	TRBV9	TRBJ1-5	TGTGCCAGCAGCGCAGGGGGTGATTGGGAGGAGCCCCAGCATTTT	CASSAGGDWEEPQHF
.	.	TRBV19	TRBJ1-1	TGTGCCAGTAGTATAGGGGTGGCGGGGGATGGGTACACTGAAGCTTTCTTT	CASSIGVAGDGYTEAFF
.	.	TRBV7-9	TRBJ2-1	TGTGCCAGCAGCTTATTATCCCTTGACAATGAGCAGTTCTTC	CASSLLSLDNEQFF
.	TRBD2	TRBV6-5	TRBJ2-1	TGTGCCAGCTGGACTAGCGGGAGAAACAATGAGCAGTTCTTC	CASWTSGRNNEQFF
.	.	TRBV10-3	TRBJ2-3	TGTGCCATCAGTCCCAACCAGGCGCGGGGAAGCACAGATACGCAGTATTTT	CAISPNQARGSTDTQYF
.	TRBD1	TRBV7-2	TRBJ1-5	TGTGCCAGCAGCTTAGTTGGGACAGGGGGCCGGCAGCCCCAGCATTTT	CASSLVGTGGRQPQHF
few	.	TRBV2	TRBJ2-4	TGTGCCAGCAGTGACCTGGAGGGACGGTTGATACTCCGAGTGACCAAAAACATTCAGTACTTC	CASSDLEGRLILRVTKNIQYF
.	.	TRBV29-1	TRBJ2-1	TGCAGCGTTGAACTACGGGGGAGCGAGCAGTTCTTC	CSVELRGSEQFF
few	.	TRBV11-2	TRBJ1-2	TGTGCCAGCAGCGACCCCGCCGGGAGAGGTGGCTACACCTTC	CASSDPAGRGGYTF
once	.	TRBV6-1	TRBJ1-2	TGTGCCAGCAGTGAAGGCTACGTACCACGGGGCTACACCTTC	CASSEGYVPRGYTF
.	TRBD1	TRBV5-5	TRBJ2-1	TGTGCCAGCAGCTTCAAAATCCAGGACAGGAAAAATGAGCAGTTCTTC	CASSFKIQDRKNEQFF
.	TRBD1	TRBV6-2/TRBV6-3	TRBJ1-2	TGTGCCAGCAGTTCAGACAGGGGGTCTCCTAACTATGGCTACACCTTC	CASSSDRGSPNYGYTF
once	TRBD1	TRBV4-2	TRBJ1-1	TGTGCCAGCAGCTCGGGACAGGGGGCGACTGAAGCTTTCTTT	CASSSGQGATEAFF
.	.	TRBV29-1	TRBJ1-1	TGCAGCGACGGGACGGCACGGGGGACTGAAGCTTTCTTT	CSDGTARGTEAFF
.	.	TRBV12-3/TRBV12-4	TRBJ2-3	TGTGCCAGCACTCGAGGGGATACGCAGTATTTT	CASTRGDTQYF
.	TRBD1	TRBV10-2	TRBJ1-6	TGCGCCAGCAGGCAGGGGGAAGGTGTTCATTCACCCCTCCACTTT	CASRQGEGVHSPLHF
.	.	TRBV6-5	TRBJ2-3	TGTGCCAGCAGTTACGGGGGGTCGGATGAACGTTTT	CASSYGGSDERF
.	.	TRBV14	TRBJ1-2	TGTGCCAGCAGCCACACAGGCATAAGGGGCTACACCTTC	CASSHTGIRGYTF
.	TRBD1	TRBV5-6	TRBJ2-7	TGTGCCAGCAGCCGGTGGGACAGCCCCTACGAGCAGTACTTC	CASSRWDSPYEQYF
once	.	TRBV28	TRBJ1-1	TGTGCCAGCAGTTTACCCCTGGGACTGTCGGACACTGAAGCTTTCTTT	CASSLPLGLSDTEAFF
few	TRBD2	TRBV11-3	TRBJ2-7	TGTGCCAGCAGCGCCGGAAGAGCGGGACCCTACGAGCAGTACTTC	CASSAGRAGPYEQYF
.	.	TRBV20-1	TRBJ1-4	TGCAGTGCTAGGAAGGGGAAACTGTTTTTT	CSARKGKLFF
.	.	TRBV4-1	TRBJ1-1	TGCGCCAGCAGCCAAACCGGACAGATGAACACTGAAGCTTTCTTT	CASSQTGQMNTEAFF
.	.	TRBV24-1	TRBJ2-1	TGTGCCACCAGTGATTTACAGGGCAATGAGCAGTTCTTC	CATSDLQGNEQFF
.	TRBD1	TRBV6-5	TRBJ2-7	TGTGCCAGCCAGGGGGCGTACGAGCAGTACTTC	CASQGAYEQYF
few	TRBD2	TRBV29-1	TRBJ2-1	TGCAGCGTTGAGGGACTAGCTACCCCCAATGAGCAGTTCTTC	CSVEGLATPNEQFF
.	.	TRBV5-1	TRBJ2-1	TGCGCCAGCAGCTTGACGGGGGGCCACAATGAGCAGTTCTTC	CASSLTGGHNEQFF
.	.	TRBV30	TRBJ2-7	TGTGCCTGGAGTCCCCGGCGGAGCTACGAGCAGTACTTC	CAWSPRRSYEQYF
.	.	TRBV6-6	TRBJ1-5	TGTGCCAGCAGTTACAGGGGTAGCAATCAGCCCCAGCATTTT	CASSYRGSNQPQHF
.	.	TRBV6-5	TRBJ2-3	TGTGCCAGCAGAGATCGACAGGCCAGCACAGATACGCAGTATTTT	CASRDRQASTDTQYF
.	.	TRBV9	TRBJ2-1	TGTGCCAGCAGCGTGGGGCGGTACAATGAGCAGTTCTTC	CASSVGRYNEQFF